A single sample is the source of the 4 T cell receptor beta chains below, sequenced in a study of T cell repertoires and HLA-DP antigens. The repertoire was sequenced with immunoSEQ multiplex PCR; TCRdb's copy has only in-frame clones and lacks some. The sample consists of fewer than 75,000 clones, 80% of them appearing once. Their target antigens are unknown. Specimen: CD4+ T cells from PBMCs. Source of these receptors: a man aged 60-69 years in good health and CMV-seronegative.

The V call is TRBV27, the J call TRBJ1-2; perhaps TRBD1 as D (6 bases). The CDR3 covers 13 residues. Germline CDR1 MNHEY, CDR2 SMNVEV (reference sequence). V was trimmed by 8 bases and J by 4 bases, leaving 14 bases between them. CDR3 bases: TGTGCCAGCGCAAACAGGGCTGGCTATGGCTACACCTTC. It codes for CASANRAGYGYTF.

This rearrangement joins TRBV2 to TRBJ2-3, with no clear D. Looked up from germline, CDR1 is SNHLY and CDR2 is FYNNEI. This CDR3 is 14 amino acids long. Trimming took off 6 bases at V and 2 bases at J, with 12 bases between the two ends. Here the CDR3 reads CASSTTQLTDTQYF. Here the CDR3 DNA reads TGTGCCAGCAGCACAACACAGCTCACAGATACGCAGTATTTT.

V is TRBV25-1 and J is TRBJ2-4, with D possibly being TRBD1 (6 bases). CDR1 is MGHDK and CDR2 is SYGVNS in the germline V gene. The CDR3 sequence is 17 residues long. V was pared by 4 bases and J by 4 bases, with 20 bases between. CDR3 sequence reads: CASSGPSHDRRKNIQYF. CDR3 DNA sequence: TGTGCCAGCAGTGGCCCCTCCCACGACAGGCGAAAAAACATTCAGTACTTC.

The chain links TRBV6-6 to TRBJ2-3; maybe TRBD2 (6 bases). CDR1 is MNHNY, CDR2 SVGAGI, per germline (reference sequence). The germline V and J ends were trimmed by 4 bases and 5 bases, with 19 bases remaining between them. The length of the CDR3 is 16 residues. CDR3 residues: CASSSRGRPVGDTQYF. CDR3 nucleotide sequence: TGTGCCAGCAGTTCGCGGGGACGCCCCGTGGGAGATACGCAGTATTTT.